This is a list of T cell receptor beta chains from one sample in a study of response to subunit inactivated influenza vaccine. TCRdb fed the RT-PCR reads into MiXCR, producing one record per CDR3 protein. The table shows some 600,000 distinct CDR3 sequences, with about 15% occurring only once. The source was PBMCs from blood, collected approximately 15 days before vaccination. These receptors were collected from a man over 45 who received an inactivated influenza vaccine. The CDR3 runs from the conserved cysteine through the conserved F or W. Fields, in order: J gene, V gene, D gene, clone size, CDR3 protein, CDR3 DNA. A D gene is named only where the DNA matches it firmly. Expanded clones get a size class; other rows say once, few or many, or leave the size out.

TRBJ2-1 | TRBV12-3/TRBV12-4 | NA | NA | CASSLIRMGDEQFF | TGTGCCAGCAGTTTAATCCGAATGGGCGATGAGCAGTTCTTC
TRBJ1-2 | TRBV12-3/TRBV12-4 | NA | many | CASSPSGSRGYTF | TGTGCCAGCAGCCCGTCGGGTTCGCGTGGCTACACCTTC
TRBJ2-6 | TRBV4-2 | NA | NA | CASSQDWGSTGANVLTF | TGTGCCAGCAGCCAAGATTGGGGCAGTACTGGGGCCAACGTCCTGACTTTC
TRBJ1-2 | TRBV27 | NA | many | CASSLSGGAYGYTF | TGTGCCAGCAGTTTATCGGGCGGAGCCTATGGCTACACCTTC
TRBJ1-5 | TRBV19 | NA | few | CASSFTGTSNQPQHF | TGTGCCAGTAGCTTTACAGGGACCAGTAATCAGCCCCAGCATTTT
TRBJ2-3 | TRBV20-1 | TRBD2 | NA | CSARVGAGFSTDTQYF | TGCAGTGCTAGAGTAGGAGCGGGGTTTAGCACAGATACGCAGTATTTT
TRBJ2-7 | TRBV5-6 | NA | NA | CASSLGSFEQYF | TGTGCCAGCAGCTTGGGTTCCTTCGAGCAGTACTTC
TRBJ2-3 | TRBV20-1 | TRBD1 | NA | CSAQRTGETDTQYF | TGCAGTGCCCAGAGGACAGGGGAGACAGATACGCAGTATTTT
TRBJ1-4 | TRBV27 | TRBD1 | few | CASSHTGVVNEKLFF | TGTGCCAGCAGTCACACAGGGGTCGTTAATGAAAAACTGTTTTTT
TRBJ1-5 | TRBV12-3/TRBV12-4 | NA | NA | CASSLSQGRQPQHF | TGTGCCAGCAGTTTAAGCCAGGGGAGGCAGCCCCAGCATTTT
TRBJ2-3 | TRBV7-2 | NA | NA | CASRDGNTDTQYF | TGTGCCAGCCGCGACGGAAACACAGATACGCAGTATTTT
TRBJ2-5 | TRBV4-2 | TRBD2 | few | CASSHKPGLAGVETQYF | TGTGCCAGCAGCCACAAACCGGGACTAGCGGGGGTAGAGACCCAGTACTTC
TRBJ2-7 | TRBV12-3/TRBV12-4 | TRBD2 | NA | CASTRGVGEQYF | TGTGCCAGCACCCGGGGGGTAGGCGAGCAGTACTTC